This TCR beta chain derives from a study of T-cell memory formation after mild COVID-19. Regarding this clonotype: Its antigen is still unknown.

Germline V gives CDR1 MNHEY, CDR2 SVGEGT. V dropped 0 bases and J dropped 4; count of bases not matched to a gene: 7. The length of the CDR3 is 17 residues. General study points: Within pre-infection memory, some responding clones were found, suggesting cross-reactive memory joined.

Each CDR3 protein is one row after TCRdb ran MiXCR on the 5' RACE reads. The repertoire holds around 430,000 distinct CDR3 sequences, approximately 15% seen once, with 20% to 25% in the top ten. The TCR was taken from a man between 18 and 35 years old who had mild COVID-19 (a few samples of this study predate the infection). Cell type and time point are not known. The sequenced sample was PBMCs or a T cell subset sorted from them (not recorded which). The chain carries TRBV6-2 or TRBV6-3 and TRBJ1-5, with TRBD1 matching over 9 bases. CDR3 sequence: CASSYSPGQGSNQPQHF. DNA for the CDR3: TGTGCCAGCAGTTACTCTCCGGGACAGGGATCAAATCAGCCCCAGCATTTT.